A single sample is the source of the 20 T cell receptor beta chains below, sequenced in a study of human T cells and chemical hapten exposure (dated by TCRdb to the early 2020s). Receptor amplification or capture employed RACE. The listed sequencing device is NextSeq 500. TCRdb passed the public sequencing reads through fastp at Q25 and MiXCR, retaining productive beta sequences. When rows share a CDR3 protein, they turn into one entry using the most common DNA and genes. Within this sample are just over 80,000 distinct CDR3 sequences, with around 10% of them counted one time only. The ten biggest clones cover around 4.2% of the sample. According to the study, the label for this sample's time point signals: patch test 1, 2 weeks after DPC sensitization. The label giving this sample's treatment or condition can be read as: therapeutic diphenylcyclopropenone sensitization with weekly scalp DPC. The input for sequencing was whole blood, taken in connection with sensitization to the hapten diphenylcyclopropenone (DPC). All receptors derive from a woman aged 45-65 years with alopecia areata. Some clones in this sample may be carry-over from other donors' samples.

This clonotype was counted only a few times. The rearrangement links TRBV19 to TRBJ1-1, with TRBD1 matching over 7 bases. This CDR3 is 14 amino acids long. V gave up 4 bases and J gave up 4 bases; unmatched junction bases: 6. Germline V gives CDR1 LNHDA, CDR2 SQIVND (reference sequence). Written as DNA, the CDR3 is TGTGCCAGTAGTACACCACAGGGGCCCACTGAAGCTTTCTTT. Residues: CASSTPQGPTEAFF.

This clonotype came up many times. CDR3 residues: CASGKTSGPLDEQFF. As DNA, the CDR3 is TGTGCTAGTGGAAAAACTAGCGGGCCCCTTGATGAGCAGTTCTTC. V and J are TRBV12-5 and TRBJ2-1, with 9 bases that match TRBD2. The CDR3 sequence is 15 residues long. The V gene's germline CDR1 is LGHNT and CDR2 FRNRAP. The V and J ends lost 6 bases and 8 bases, in that order; junction bases with no gene match: 11.

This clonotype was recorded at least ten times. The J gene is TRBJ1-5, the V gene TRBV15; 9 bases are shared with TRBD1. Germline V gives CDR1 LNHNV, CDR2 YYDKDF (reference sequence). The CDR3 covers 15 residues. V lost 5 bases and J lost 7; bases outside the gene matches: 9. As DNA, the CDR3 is TGTGCCACCAGCGGGGGACAGGGAGGTTGGCAGCCCCAGCATTTT. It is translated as CATSGGQGGWQPQHF. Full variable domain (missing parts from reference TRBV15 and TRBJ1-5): DAMVIQNPRYQVTQFGKPVTLSCSQTLNHNVMYWYQQKSSQAPKLLFHYYDKDFNNEADTPDNFQSRRPNTSFCFLDIRSPGLGDTAMYLCATSGGQGGWQPQHFGDGTRLSIL.

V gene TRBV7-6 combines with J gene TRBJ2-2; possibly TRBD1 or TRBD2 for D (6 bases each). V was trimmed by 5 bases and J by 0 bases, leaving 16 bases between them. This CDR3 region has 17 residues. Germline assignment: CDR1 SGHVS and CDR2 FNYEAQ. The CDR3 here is CASSPTSRGSNTGELFF. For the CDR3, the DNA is TGTGCCAGCAGCCCCACTAGCAGGGGATCGAACACCGGGGAGCTGTTTTTT.

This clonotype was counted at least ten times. In DNA form, the CDR3 reads TGCGCCAGCAGCTTGAGTTCAGTGAACACTGAAGCTTTCTTT. Translated: CASSLSSVNTEAFF. This chain uses TRBV5-1 with TRBJ1-1, with D unresolved. V shed 1 base and J shed 0 bases, with 7 bases lying between them. This CDR3 has 14 residues. Germline-derived CDR1 and CDR2 are SGHRS and YFSETQ.

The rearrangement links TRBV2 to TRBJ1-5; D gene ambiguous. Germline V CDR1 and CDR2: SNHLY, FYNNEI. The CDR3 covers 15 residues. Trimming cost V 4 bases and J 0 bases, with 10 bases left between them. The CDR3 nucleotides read TGTGCCAGCAGTGCCCATAGAAATAGCAATCAGCCCCAGCATTTT. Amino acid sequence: CASSAHRNSNQPQHF.

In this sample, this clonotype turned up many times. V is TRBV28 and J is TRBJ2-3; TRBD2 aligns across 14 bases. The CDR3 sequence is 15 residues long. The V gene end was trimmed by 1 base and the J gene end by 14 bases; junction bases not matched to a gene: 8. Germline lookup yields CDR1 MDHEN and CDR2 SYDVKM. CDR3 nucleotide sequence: TGTGCCAGCAGTTTATCGACTAGCGGGAGGGCCGGATCGTATTTT. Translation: CASSLSTSGRAGSYF.

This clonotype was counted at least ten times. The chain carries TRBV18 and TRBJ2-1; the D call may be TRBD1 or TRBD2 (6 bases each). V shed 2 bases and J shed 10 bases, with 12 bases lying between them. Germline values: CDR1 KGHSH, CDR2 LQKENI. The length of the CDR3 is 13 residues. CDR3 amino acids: CASSPVLGGEQFF. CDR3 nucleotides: TGTGCCAGCTCACCAGTCCTGGGGGGCGAGCAGTTCTTC.

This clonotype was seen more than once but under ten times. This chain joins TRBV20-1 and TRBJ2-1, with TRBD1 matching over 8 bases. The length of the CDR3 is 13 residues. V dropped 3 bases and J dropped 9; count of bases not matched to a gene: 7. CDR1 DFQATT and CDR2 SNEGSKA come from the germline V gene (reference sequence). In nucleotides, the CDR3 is TGCAGTGCTAGCCGACAGGGGTTGGGTGAGCAGTTCTTC. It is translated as CSASRQGLGEQFF.

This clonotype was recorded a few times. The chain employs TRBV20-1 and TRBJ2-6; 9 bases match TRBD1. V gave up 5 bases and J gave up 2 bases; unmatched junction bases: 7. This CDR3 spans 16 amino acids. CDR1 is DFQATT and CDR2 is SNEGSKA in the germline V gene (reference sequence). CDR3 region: CSASTGTGTGANVLTF. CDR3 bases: TGCAGTGCTTCTACCGGGACAGGGACTGGGGCCAACGTCCTGACTTTC.

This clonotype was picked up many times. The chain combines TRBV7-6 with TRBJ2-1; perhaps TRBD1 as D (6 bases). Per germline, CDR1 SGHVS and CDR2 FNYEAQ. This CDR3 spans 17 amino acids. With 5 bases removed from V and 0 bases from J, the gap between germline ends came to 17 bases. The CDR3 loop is CASSPMPTGSSYNEQFF. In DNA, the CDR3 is TGTGCCAGCAGCCCAATGCCAACAGGGAGCTCCTACAATGAGCAGTTCTTC. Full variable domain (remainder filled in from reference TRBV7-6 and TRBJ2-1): GAGVSQSPRYKVTKRGQDVALRCDPISGHVSLYWYRQALGQGPEFLTYFNYEAQQDKSGLPNDRFSAERPEGSISTLTIQRTEQRDSAMYRCASSPMPTGSSYNEQFFGPGTRLTVL.

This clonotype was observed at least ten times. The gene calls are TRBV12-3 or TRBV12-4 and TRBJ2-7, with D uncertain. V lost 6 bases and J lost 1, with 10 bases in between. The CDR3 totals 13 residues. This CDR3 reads CASRDQRSYEQYF. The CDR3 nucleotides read TGTGCCAGCAGGGACCAAAGGTCCTACGAGCAGTACTTC.

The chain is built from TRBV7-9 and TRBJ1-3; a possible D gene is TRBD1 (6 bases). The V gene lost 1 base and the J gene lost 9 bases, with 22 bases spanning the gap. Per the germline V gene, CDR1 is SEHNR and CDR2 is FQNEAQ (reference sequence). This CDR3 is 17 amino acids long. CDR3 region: CASSLVRDTPFLATIYF. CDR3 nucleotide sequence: TGTGCCAGCAGCTTAGTGCGGGACACTCCCTTCCTGGCCACCATATATTTT.

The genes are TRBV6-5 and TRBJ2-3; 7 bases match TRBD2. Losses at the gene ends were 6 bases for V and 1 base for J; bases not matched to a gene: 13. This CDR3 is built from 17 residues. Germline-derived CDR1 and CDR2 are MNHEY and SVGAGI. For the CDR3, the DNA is TGTGCCAGCAGCCACAGGCGCGGGAGCCCAGGCACAGATACGCAGTATTTT. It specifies CASSHRRGSPGTDTQYF.

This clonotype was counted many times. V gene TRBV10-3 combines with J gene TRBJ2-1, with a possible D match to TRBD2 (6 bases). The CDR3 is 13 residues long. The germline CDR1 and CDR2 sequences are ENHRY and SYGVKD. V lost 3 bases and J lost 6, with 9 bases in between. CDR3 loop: CAISDSGPNEQFF. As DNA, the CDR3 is TGTGCCATCAGTGATAGCGGCCCCAATGAGCAGTTCTTC.

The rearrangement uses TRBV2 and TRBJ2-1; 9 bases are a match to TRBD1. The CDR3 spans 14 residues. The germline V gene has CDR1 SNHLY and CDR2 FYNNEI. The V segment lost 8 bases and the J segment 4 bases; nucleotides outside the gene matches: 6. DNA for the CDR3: TGTGCCAGCGGGGGACAGGGAGGGTACAATGAGCAGTTCTTC. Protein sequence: CASGGQGGYNEQFF.

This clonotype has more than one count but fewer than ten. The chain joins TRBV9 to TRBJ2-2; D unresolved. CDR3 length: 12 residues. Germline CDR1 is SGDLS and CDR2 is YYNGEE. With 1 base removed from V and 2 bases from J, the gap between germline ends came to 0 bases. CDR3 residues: CASSVNTGELFF. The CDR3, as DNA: TGTGCCAGCAGCGTAAACACCGGGGAGCTGTTTTTT.

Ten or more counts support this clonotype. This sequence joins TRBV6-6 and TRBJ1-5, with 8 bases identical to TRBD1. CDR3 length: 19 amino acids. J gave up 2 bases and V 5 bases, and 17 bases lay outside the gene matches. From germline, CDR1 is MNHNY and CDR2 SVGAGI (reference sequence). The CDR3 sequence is CASSRGQGVGLGGNQPQHF. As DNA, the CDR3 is TGTGCCAGCAGTCGAGGACAGGGCGTGGGGCTCGGGGGCAATCAGCCCCAGCATTTT.

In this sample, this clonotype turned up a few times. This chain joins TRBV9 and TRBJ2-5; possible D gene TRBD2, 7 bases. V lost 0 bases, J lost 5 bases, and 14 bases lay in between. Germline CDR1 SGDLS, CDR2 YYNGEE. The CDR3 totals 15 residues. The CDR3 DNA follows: TGTGCCAGCAGCGTAGTACCCGGGGGGCCGGAGACCCAGTACTTC. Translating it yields CASSVVPGGPETQYF.

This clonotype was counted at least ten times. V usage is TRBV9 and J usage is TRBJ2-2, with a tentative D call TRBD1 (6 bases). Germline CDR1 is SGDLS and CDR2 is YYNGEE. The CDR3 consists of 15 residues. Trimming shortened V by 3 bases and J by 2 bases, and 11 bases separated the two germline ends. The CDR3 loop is CASSARQANTGELFF. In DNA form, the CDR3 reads TGTGCCAGCAGCGCCCGACAGGCTAACACCGGGGAGCTGTTTTTT.